The source of this TCR beta chain is a study of beta chain features in type 1 diabetes. Whole-study findings and limits: For Type 1 diabetes patients, all four CD4+ subsets carried TCRB CDR3s that were moderately but significantly shorter.

Germline CDR1 reads SGHTA; CDR2 reads FQGNSA. The junction had 13 bases not matched to a gene; V was cut back by 5 bases and J by 6 bases. There are 17 residues in the CDR3. In this sample, this clone turned up a few times. Its specificity is not known. The entirety of the isolated RNA underwent reverse transcription, so expressed TCRB transcripts were sequenced. Using immunoSEQ multiplex PCR, the repertoire was profiled, and TCRdb retains in-frame clones only, with some absent. The sample lists 900,000 or so clones; under 20% were seen once. The chain couples TRBV7-2 to TRBJ2-7; 13 bases fit TRBD2. The receptor was derived from a woman aged 18-35 years in good health. The sample was naive CD4+ T cells from blood. This CDR3 reads CASSPRTSGRSVVEQYF. The CDR3 region has the DNA TGTGCCAGCAGCCCAAGGACTAGCGGGAGATCGGTTGTCGAGCAGTACTTC.